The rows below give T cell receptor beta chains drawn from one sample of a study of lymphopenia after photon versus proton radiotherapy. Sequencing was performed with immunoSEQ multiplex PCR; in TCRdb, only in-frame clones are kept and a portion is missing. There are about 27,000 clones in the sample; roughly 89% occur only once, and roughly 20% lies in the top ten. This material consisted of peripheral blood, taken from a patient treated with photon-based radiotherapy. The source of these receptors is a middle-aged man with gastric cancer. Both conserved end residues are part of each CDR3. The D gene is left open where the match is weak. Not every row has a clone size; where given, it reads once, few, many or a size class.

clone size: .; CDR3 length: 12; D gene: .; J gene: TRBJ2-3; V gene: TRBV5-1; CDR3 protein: CASSLRTDTQYF; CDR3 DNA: TGCGCCAGCAGCTTGAGGACAGATACGCAGTATTTT
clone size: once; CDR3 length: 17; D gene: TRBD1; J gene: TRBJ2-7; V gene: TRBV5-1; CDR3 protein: CASSLAGWDRGPREQYF; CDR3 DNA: TGCGCCAGCAGCTTGGCGGGATGGGACAGGGGGCCAAGGGAGCAGTACTTC
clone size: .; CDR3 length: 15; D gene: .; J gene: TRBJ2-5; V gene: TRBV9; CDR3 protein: CASSVESVYQETQYF; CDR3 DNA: TGTGCCAGCAGCGTAGAATCGGTGTACCAAGAGACCCAGTACTTC
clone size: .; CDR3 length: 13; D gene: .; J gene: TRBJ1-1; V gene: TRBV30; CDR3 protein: CAWVQGRWTEAFF; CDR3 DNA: TGTGCCTGGGTACAGGGAAGGTGGACTGAAGCTTTCTTT
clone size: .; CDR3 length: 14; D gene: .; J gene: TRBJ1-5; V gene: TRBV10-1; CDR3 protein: CASSENRVNQPQHF; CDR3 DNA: TGCGCCAGCAGTGAAAACAGGGTAAATCAGCCCCAGCATTTT
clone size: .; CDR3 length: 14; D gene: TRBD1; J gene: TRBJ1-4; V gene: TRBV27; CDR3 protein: CASRKGTGAEKLFF; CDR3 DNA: TGTGCCAGCAGGAAAGGGACAGGGGCTGAAAAACTGTTTTTT
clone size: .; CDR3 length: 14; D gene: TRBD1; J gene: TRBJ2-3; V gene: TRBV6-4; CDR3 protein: CASSGQGGTDTQYF; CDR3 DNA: TGTGCCAGCAGCGGACAGGGTGGCACAGATACGCAGTATTTT
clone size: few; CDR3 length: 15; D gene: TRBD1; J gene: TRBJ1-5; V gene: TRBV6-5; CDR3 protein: CASSTDRASNQPQHF; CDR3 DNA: TGTGCCAGCAGTACCGACAGGGCGAGCAATCAGCCCCAGCATTTT
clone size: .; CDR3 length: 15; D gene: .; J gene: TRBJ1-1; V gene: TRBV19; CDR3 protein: CASSPRGGVDTEAFF; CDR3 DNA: TGTGCCAGTAGCCCCCGGGGAGGGGTGGACACTGAAGCTTTCTTT
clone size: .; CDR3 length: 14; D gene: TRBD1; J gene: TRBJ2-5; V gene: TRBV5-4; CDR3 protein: CASSPLTGEETQYF; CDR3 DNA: TGTGCCAGCAGCCCCCTGACAGGGGAGGAGACCCAGTACTTC
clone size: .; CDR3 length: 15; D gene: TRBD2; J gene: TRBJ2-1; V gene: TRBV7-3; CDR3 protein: CASSLLAGGGSEQFF; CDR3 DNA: TGTGCCAGCAGCTTGCTAGCGGGGGGCGGGTCCGAGCAGTTCTTC
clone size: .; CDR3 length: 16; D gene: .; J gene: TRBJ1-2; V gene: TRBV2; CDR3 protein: CASSALGGGRNYGYTF; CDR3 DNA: TGTGCCAGCAGCGCCCTAGGTGGCGGAAGGAACTATGGCTACACCTTC
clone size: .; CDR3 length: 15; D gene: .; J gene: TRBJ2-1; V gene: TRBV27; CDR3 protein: CASSFRDSFPNEQFF; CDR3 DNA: TGTGCCAGCAGTTTCCGAGACAGTTTCCCCAATGAGCAGTTCTTC
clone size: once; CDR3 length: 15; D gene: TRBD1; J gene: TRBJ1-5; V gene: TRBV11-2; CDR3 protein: CASSAGQWSNQPQHF; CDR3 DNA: TGTGCCAGCAGCGCGGGACAGTGGAGCAATCAGCCCCAGCATTTT
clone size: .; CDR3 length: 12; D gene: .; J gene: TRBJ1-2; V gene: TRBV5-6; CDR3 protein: CASSVRSRDGTF; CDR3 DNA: TGTGCCAGCAGCGTCAGAAGCAGGGACGGCACCTTC
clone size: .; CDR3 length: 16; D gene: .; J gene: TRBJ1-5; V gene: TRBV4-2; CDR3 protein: CASSQRTGTSNQPQHF; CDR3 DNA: TGTGCCAGCAGCCAACGAACAGGGACCAGCAATCAGCCCCAGCATTTT
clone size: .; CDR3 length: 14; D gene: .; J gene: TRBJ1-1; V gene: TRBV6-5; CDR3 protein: CASSYSGTITEAFF; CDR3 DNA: TGTGCCAGCAGTTACTCGGGGACAATCACTGAAGCTTTCTTT